Presented here are 19 T cell receptor beta chains from one specimen sequenced in a study of CD8+ T cells in alopecia areata. Time point given: mouse skin 6 weeks after grafting, around onset of hair loss. Extracted RNA was reverse transcribed into cDNA, the sequencing template. The data were produced by immunoSEQ multiplex PCR, yet TCRdb's version contains in-frame clones alone and is incomplete. Observed in the sample are 1,800 or so clones, none of them singletons. The sample in question was skin, obtained at week 6. These receptors were taken from a C3H/HeJ mouse with alopecia areata. MHC haplotype: H2-k.

This clone was seen ten or more times. Mouse gene names apply. The read finishes 4 residues shy of the CDR3 end, and the germline J gene is used to complete it. The chain carries TRBV13-1 and TRBJ1-1, with D perhaps matching TRBD1 (6 bases). V was cut by 0 bases and J by 1 base, with 10 bases left in between. From germline, CDR1 is NSHNY and CDR2 SYGAGN. The CDR3 is 15 amino acids. The covered CDR3 bases are TGTGCCAGCAGTGATGAAGGGACACAAAACACA. This codes for CASSDEGTQNT. The entire CDR3 sequence reads CASSDEGTQNTEVFF.

This clone was recorded at least ten times. Gene names follow the mouse nomenclature. With the read ending 4 residues before the CDR3 end, the germline J gene is used to fill in that end. This chain links TRBV5 with TRBJ2-1, with D maybe TRBD2 (7 bases). This CDR3 contains 16 residues. Trimming removed 0 bases at V and 6 bases at J, with 15 bases between. Germline V CDR1 and CDR2: LGHNA, YNLKQL (reference sequence). The CDR3 sequence is CASSQDGGRAGAEQFF. The CDR3 bases that were read are TGTGCCAGCAGCCAAGACGGGGGGCGCGCGGGTGCT.

As to this clone: The genes and germline here are from mouse. CDR3 protein: CASSPGQRNTGQLYF. The DNA read from the CDR3 is TGTGCCAGCAGCCCGGGACAGAGAAACACCGGG. The chain is built from TRBV14 and TRBJ2-2; 7 bases fit TRBD1. Read coverage stops 4 residues before the CDR3 terminus; the germline J gene supplies the remainder. Looked up from germline, CDR1 is SGHDT and CDR2 is FRDEAV. Unmatched junction bases numbered 5, after V lost 5 bases and J lost 1 base. The CDR3 length is 15 residues.

Ten or more counts support this clone. These gene names are mouse names. With the read ending 4 residues before the CDR3 end, the germline J gene is used to fill in that end. The gene calls are TRBV13-3 and TRBJ2-5; TRBD2 matches 10 bases. Germline V gene lookup returns CDR1 NNHDY and CDR2 SYVADS. The CDR3 runs 15 residues. The CDR3 DNA, read in part, is TGTGCCAGCAGTGGACCCGGGACTGGGGAAGAC. Translated: CASSGPGTGED. The CDR3 as a whole reads CASSGPGTGEDTQYF. Filled out from reference TRBV13-3 and TRBJ2-5, the complete variable domain reads EAAVTQSPRSKVAVTGGKVTLSCHQTNNHDYMYWYRQDTGHGLRLIHYSYVADSTEKGDIPDGYKASRPSQENFSLILELASLSQTAVYFCASSGPGTGEDTQYFGPGTRLLVL.

This clone has more than one count but fewer than ten. Germline and genes: mouse. The CDR3 end falls 4 residues outside the read, so it is completed with the germline J gene. This chain uses TRBV17 with TRBJ2-1, with 8 bases lining up with TRBD2. CDR3 length: 14 amino acids. Germline CDR1 MNHDT, CDR2 YYDKIL. V gave up 3 bases and J gave up 4 bases; unmatched junction bases: 2. CDR3 loop: CASSSWGGYAEQFF. The part of the CDR3 DNA that was read is TGTGCTAGCAGTAGTTGGGGGGGGTATGCT.

This clone was detected only a few times. Gene names refer to mouse genes. Read sequence stops 4 residues before the CDR3 end, and the germline J gene provides the missing end. The V gene is TRBV12-2, the J gene TRBJ2-1; 8 bases agree with TRBD1. The CDR3 is made up of 14 amino acids. CDR1 and CDR2 from the germline V gene are SGHLS and HYDKME. The DNA read from the CDR3 is TGTGCCAGCTCCGCCGGGACAGGAGAAGCT. Translating gives CASSAGTGEA. The entire CDR3 sequence reads CASSAGTGEAEQFF.

By share of the sample, this clone is medium-sized (0.01 to 0.1%). Germline and genes here are mouse. The read is 3 residues too short to cover the CDR3 end, so that end is filled in from the germline J gene. This sequence joins TRBV19 and TRBJ1-6; a possible D gene is TRBD1 (5 bases). TRBJ1-6 has ORF status, its function being uncertain. Trimming left V 2 bases short and J 0 bases short, with 12 bases between. Looked up from germline, CDR1 is FNHDT and CDR2 is SITEND (reference sequence). This CDR3 region has 17 residues. The DNA read from the CDR3 is TGTGCCAGCAGTATGAGGACAAAAAATTCCTATAATTCGCCC. Amino acids: CASSMRTKNSYNSP. The whole CDR3 reads CASSMRTKNSYNSPLYF.

This clone was counted at least ten times. The gene names here belong to mouse. With the read ending 4 residues before the CDR3 end, the germline J gene is used to fill in that end. The chain recombines TRBV19 with TRBJ2-7; TRBD2 agrees at 10 bases. The CDR3 length is 16 residues. Germline-derived CDR1 and CDR2 are FNHDT and SITEND (reference sequence). Trimming at V came to 4 bases and at J to 0 bases, leaving 7 bases not matched to a gene. The CDR3 spells CASSLRLGGYSYEQYF. Partial CDR3 DNA: TGTGCCAGCAGTCTCCGACTGGGGGGCTACTCCTAT. Based on the CDR3 plus reference TRBV19 and TRBJ2-7, the full variable domain is GGIITQTPKFLIGQEGQKLTLKCQQNFNHDTMYWYRQDSGKGLRLIYYSITENDLQKGDLSEGYDASREKKSSFSLTVTSAQKNEMAVFLCASSLRLGGYSYEQYFGPGTRLTVL.

In its sample, this clone is large. Gene names and germline refer to mouse. The read gets to within 4 residues of the CDR3 end, and the germline J gene fills in the rest. This chain connects TRBV13-3 to TRBJ1-1; TRBD1 aligns across 8 bases. This CDR3 is built from 14 residues. Germline loops: CDR1 NNHDY, CDR2 SYVADS. V lost 3 bases to trimming and J lost 0 bases; unmatched junction nucleotides: 1. The CDR3 here is CASSVGQANTEVFF. CDR3 DNA (partial): TGTGCCAGCAGTGTGGGACAGGCAAACACA.

This clone is labeled as medium-sized. Germline and genes: mouse. The read is 4 residues too short to cover the CDR3 end, so that end is filled in from the germline J gene. J is TRBJ1-1 and V is TRBV1; TRBD1 agrees at 8 bases. CDR1 and CDR2 from the germline V gene are NSQYPW and LRSPGD (reference sequence). V shed 0 bases and J 1 base; nucleotides not matched to a gene: 4. The CDR3 is 16 residues long. The CDR3 sequence: CTCSADIGQGNTEVFF. Incomplete CDR3 DNA: TGCACCTGCAGTGCAGATATTGGACAGGGAAACACA. Together with reference TRBV1 and TRBJ1-1, the CDR3 gives the full variable domain: VTLLEQNPRWRLVPRGQAVNLRCILKNSQYPWMSWYQQDLQKQLQWLFTLRSPGDKEVKSLPGADYLATRVTDTELRLQVANMSQGRTLYCTCSADIGQGNTEVFFGKGTRLTVV.

A word on this clone: Gene names and germline match the mouse. From the germline J gene comes the end of the CDR3, since the read stops 4 residues before it. The genes are TRBV13-2 and TRBJ2-2; the match to TRBD2 covers 10 bases. This CDR3 is 15 amino acids long. The germline V gene encodes CDR1 NNHNN and CDR2 SYGAGS (reference sequence). J was trimmed by 4 bases and V by 4 bases; bases with no gene match: 4. CDR3 sequence reads: CASGLGGRGTGQLYF. The CDR3 bases that were read are TGTGCCAGCGGTCTGGGGGGGCGGGGCACCGGG.

In its sample, this clone was seen many times. Mouse names are used for the genes. The sequenced fragment ends 4 residues before the CDR3 boundary, so the rest is inferred from the germline J gene. V is TRBV17 and J is TRBJ2-4; 8 nucleotides line up with TRBD2. This CDR3 is 17 amino acids long. Trimming at V came to 0 bases and at J to 3 bases, leaving 8 bases not matched to a gene. Germline assignment: CDR1 MNHDT and CDR2 YYDKIL. CDR3 in amino acids: CASSRDWGGRGQNTLYF. The covered CDR3 bases are TGTGCTAGCAGTAGAGATTGGGGGGGGCGCGGGCAAAAC.

This clone was found many times. Any gene name here is a mouse gene name. Sequencing ends 4 residues short of the CDR3 end; the germline J gene provides the rest. The rearrangement links TRBV13-1 to TRBJ1-2, with a tentative D call TRBD1 (5 bases). V was shortened by 0 bases and J by 3 bases, with 12 bases between the two germline ends. The CDR3 is 15 amino acids. Germline V gene data show CDR1 as NSHNY and CDR2 as SYGAGN. The chain's CDR3 is CASSDGGGGDSDYTF. The DNA read from the CDR3 is TGTGCCAGCAGTGATGGGGGTGGAGGGGACTCC.

This clone came up many times. Gene names and germline match the mouse. The observed sequence ends 4 residues before the CDR3 terminus, with the missing tail filled in from the germline J gene. This chain links TRBV14 with TRBJ1-2, with 7 nucleotides matching TRBD1. V was pared by 2 bases and J by 0 bases, with 1 base of the junction left unmatched. Germline CDR1 reads SGHDT; CDR2 reads FRDEAV. The CDR3 totals 14 residues. CDR3 DNA (partial): TGTGCCAGCAGTTTGACAGGGACAAACTCC. Its protein is CASSLTGTNS. In full, the CDR3 reads CASSLTGTNSDYTF.

In its sample, this clone ranks as medium-sized (0.01 to 0.1%). The genes are named according to mouse. The DNA ends 4 residues before the CDR3 does, and the rest of the CDR3 is filled in from the germline J gene. The chain uses TRBV19 and TRBJ1-2; TRBD1 aligns across 8 bases. The germline gives CDR1 FNHDT, CDR2 SITEND (reference sequence). The CDR3 loop spans 12 amino acids. CDR3 sequence reads: CASSKQGADYTF. The CDR3 bases that were read are TGTGCCAGCAGCAAACAGGGGGCC. Using reference TRBV19 and TRBJ1-2 for the parts outside the CDR3, the full variable domain is GGIITQTPKFLIGQEGQKLTLKCQQNFNHDTMYWYRQDSGKGLRLIYYSITENDLQKGDLSEGYDASREKKSSFSLTVTSAQKNEMAVFLCASSKQGADYTFGSGTRLLVI.

A few counts support this clone. Gene names and germline refer to mouse. The CDR3 is cut off 4 residues early in the read; its end comes from the germline J gene. The rearrangement links TRBV24 to TRBJ2-3; possible D gene TRBD1, 7 bases. CDR3 size: 15 residues. The germline V gene has CDR1 KGHTA and CDR2 FRNEEI. Trimming stripped 3 bases from V and 0 bases from J, with 10 bases between. The part of the CDR3 DNA that was read is TGTGCCAGCAGTCTCAGGGGGGATAGTGCAGAA. It codes for CASSLRGDSAE. The CDR3, in full, reads CASSLRGDSAETLYF.

In its sample, this clone was seen a few times. Mouse names are used for the genes. The read falls 4 residues short of the CDR3 end, and the missing part is taken from the germline J gene. The chain links TRBV5 to TRBJ1-2; D is possibly TRBD1 (5 bases). Germline CDR1 reads LGHNA; CDR2 reads YNLKQL (reference sequence). This CDR3 has 15 residues. The germline V and J ends were trimmed by 0 bases and 0 bases, with 8 bases remaining between them. The covered CDR3 bases are TGTGCCAGCAGCCAAGAGGGGGAAGCAAACTCC. Encoded protein: CASSQEGEANS. The CDR3 in its entirety is CASSQEGEANSDYTF.

This clone is medium-sized within its sample. Mouse names are used for the genes. The read finishes 4 residues shy of the CDR3 end, and the germline J gene is used to complete it. The V gene is TRBV19, the J gene TRBJ2-1; 12 bases align to TRBD1. This CDR3 is 16 amino acids long. From germline, CDR1 is FNHDT and CDR2 SITEND (reference sequence). Trimming took 4 bases from V and 1 from J; bases not matched to a gene: 3. The sequenced CDR3 bases are TGTGCCAGCAGTCCGGGACAGGGGGCAAACTATGCT. Amino acids: CASSPGQGANYA. The complete CDR3 protein is CASSPGQGANYAEQFF. Using reference TRBV19 and TRBJ2-1 for the parts outside the CDR3, the full variable domain is GGIITQTPKFLIGQEGQKLTLKCQQNFNHDTMYWYRQDSGKGLRLIYYSITENDLQKGDLSEGYDASREKKSSFSLTVTSAQKNEMAVFLCASSPGQGANYAEQFFGPGTRLTVL.

A few counts support this clone. Gene names and germline refer to mouse. The read falls 4 residues short of the CDR3 end, and the missing part is taken from the germline J gene. The chain couples TRBV13-2 to TRBJ2-7, with D perhaps TRBD2 (6 bases). CDR1 is NNHNN, CDR2 SYGAGS, per germline (reference sequence). Trimming cost V 3 bases and J 2 bases, with 6 bases left between them. This CDR3 has 12 amino acids. CDR3 bases read: TGTGCCAGCGGTGGGGGGGCCTAT. Translation: CASGGGAY. The entire CDR3 sequence reads CASGGGAYEQYF.